This TCR beta chain is from a study of blood T cell repertoires in COVID-19. Study as a whole: PBMCs, B-cell-depleted T cells, or T cells provided the cDNA or gDNA that made up the material.

This clone has only one observation. The germline V and J ends were trimmed by 6 bases and 4 bases, with 18 bases remaining between them. CDR3 length equals 15 residues. From germline, CDR1 is MGHDK and CDR2 SYGVNS. Per the authors' pipeline: Counts of nucleated cells, estimated from reference gene primer amplification, were obtained. Only in-frame clones appear in the TCRdb table, and some are missing; sequencing was by immunoSEQ multiplex PCR. That table gives V, J and clone size, and the DNA gave D and trimming. This repertoire shows approximately 200,000 clones, over 65% found once; its top ten account for 15% to 20%.

The rearrangement joins TRBV25-1 to TRBJ2-5; a weak D match, TRBD1 (6 bases). Sequencing used peripheral blood. This clonotype was obtained from a person aged 65 to 85 with COVID-19, enrolled during active disease. CDR3 protein: CASRQYRVGVETQYF. In DNA, the CDR3 is TGTGCCAGCAGACAATACAGGGTTGGGGTAGAGACCCAGTACTTC.